This T cell receptor (beta chain) originates from a study of cytomegalovirus exposure and HLA in healthy donors. V lost 7 bases, J lost 0 bases, and 6 bases stayed unmatched. This CDR3 region has 15 residues. Germline lookup yields CDR1 MNHNY and CDR2 SVGAGI (reference sequence). PCR used 60 Vbeta primers and 13 Jbeta primers. Assay: immunoSEQ multiplex PCR; the TCRdb copy retains only in-frame clones and omits some. The table has under 300,000 clones, 84% seen once; the top ten hold 2%. The source material was PBMCs. V and J are TRBV6-6 and TRBJ1-3, with 7 bases aligning to TRBD1. This sequence was found in a woman aged 40-49 years in good health and CMV-seropositive. The CDR3 loop reads CASKRAGGSGNTIYF. As DNA, the CDR3 is TGTGCCAGCAAGAGGGCAGGGGGCTCTGGAAACACCATATATTTT.